This T cell receptor (beta chain) originates from a study of blood T cell repertoires in COVID-19. Study-wide context: In each case, the material was cDNA or gDNA derived from T cells, B-cell-depleted T cells, or PBMCs.

Profiled with immunoSEQ multiplex PCR; TCRdb holds only in-frame clones, not every one. The sample holds roughly 32,000 clones, 75% to 90% seen once. From germline, CDR1 is MNHEY and CDR2 SVGAGI. CDR3 size: 13 residues. The V gene end was trimmed by 7 bases and the J gene end by 4 bases; junction bases not matched to a gene: 3. The V gene is TRBV6-5, the J gene TRBJ2-1; 8 bases align to TRBD2. The clonotype was recovered from a man aged 55 to 70 with active or convalescent COVID-19. Sequencing was carried out using peripheral blood. For the CDR3, the DNA is TGTGCCAGCATCACTAGCGGATACAATGAGCAGTTCTTC. Translation gives CASITSGYNEQFF.